This TCR beta chain was sequenced during a study of CD8+ T cells in alopecia areata. Sequencing used cDNA as its template, made by extracting RNA and reverse transcribing it. Profiling relied on immunoSEQ multiplex PCR, and the TCRdb table lists in-frame clones only, not all of them. This sample has under 150,000 clones, with over 55% found just once. General study results and limits: On tofacitinib, scalp and blood still held many of the expanded lesional clones. With one nonresponder, baseline CD8+ expansion's link to response remains uncertain.

The CDR3 sequence is 16 residues long. The V gene end was trimmed by 4 bases and the J gene end by 0 bases; junction bases not matched to a gene: 6. Germline CDR1 reads SGHRS; CDR2 reads YFSETQ. Turning to this clone: The antigen is not known.

Treatment denoted: oral pan-JAK inhibitor, 5-10 mg twice daily. Source: CD4+ T cells sorted from blood, taken at week 4, from a patient treated with tofacitinib. The receptor was derived from a human donor with alopecia areata. The genes are TRBV5-1 and TRBJ1-4; 7 bases match TRBD1. CDR3 amino acids: CASSLDDRATNEKLFF. In nucleotides, the CDR3 is TGCGCCAGCAGCCTCGACGACAGGGCAACTAATGAAAAACTGTTTTTT.